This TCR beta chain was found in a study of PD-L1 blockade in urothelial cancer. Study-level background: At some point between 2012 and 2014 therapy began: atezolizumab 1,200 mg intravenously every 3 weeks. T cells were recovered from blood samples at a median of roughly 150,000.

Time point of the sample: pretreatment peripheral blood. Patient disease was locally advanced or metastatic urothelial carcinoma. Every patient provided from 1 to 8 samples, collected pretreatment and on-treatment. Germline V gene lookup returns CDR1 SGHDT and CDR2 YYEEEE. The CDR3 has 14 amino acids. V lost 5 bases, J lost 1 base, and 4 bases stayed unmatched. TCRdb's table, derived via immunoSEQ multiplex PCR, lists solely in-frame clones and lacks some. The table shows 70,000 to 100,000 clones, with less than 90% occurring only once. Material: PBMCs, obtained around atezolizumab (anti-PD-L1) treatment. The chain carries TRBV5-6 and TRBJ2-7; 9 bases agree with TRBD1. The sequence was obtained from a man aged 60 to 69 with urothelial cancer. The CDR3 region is CASRKQGASYEQYF. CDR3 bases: TGTGCCAGCAGGAAACAGGGGGCATCCTACGAGCAGTACTTC.